This entry lists 13 T cell receptor beta chains sequenced from one sample in a study of shared clonotypes between healthy human individuals. The method was immunoSEQ multiplex PCR; TCRdb's version includes in-frame clones alone and lacks a portion of them. The table records a few million clones, 93% of them present only once. Material: naive CD4+ T cells from PBMCs. Subset described: CD45RA+ positively selected. The source of these receptors is a man between 18 and 29 years old in good health. Some clones in this sample may be carry-over from other donors' samples.

This clone was picked up one time. This chain joins TRBV7-6 and TRBJ2-5; D ambiguous. The V end lost 1 base, the J end lost 0 bases, and 6 bases lay between the germline ends. Germline lookup yields CDR1 SGHVS and CDR2 FNYEAQ. CDR3 size: 14 residues. The CDR3 spells CASSLGLNQETQYF. The DNA of the CDR3 is TGTGCCAGCAGCTTAGGGTTAAACCAAGAGACCCAGTACTTC.

This clone occurred once. The J gene is TRBJ2-7, the V gene TRBV4-2, with a tentative D call TRBD2 (5 bases). The ends were cut back, 4 bases at V and 2 bases at J, with 24 bases in the middle. Germline CDR1 and CDR2: LGHNA and YNFKEQ. The CDR3 covers 18 residues. DNA for the CDR3: TGTGCCAGCAGCCCGAGGGCTAGAGGGAGTGATCGGCCCTACGAGCAGTACTTC. Its protein product is CASSPRARGSDRPYEQYF.

CDR3 in amino acids: CAWSVGLAIGEQYF. CDR3 DNA: TGTGCCTGGAGTGTAGGACTAGCAATCGGCGAGCAGTACTTC. The chain joins TRBV30 to TRBJ2-7; TRBD2 agrees at 8 bases. Losses at the gene ends were 0 bases for V and 6 bases for J; bases not matched to a gene: 7. This CDR3 is 14 amino acids long. CDR1 GTSNPN and CDR2 SVGIG come from the germline V gene (reference sequence).

V and J are TRBV11-2 and TRBJ2-1, with no clear D. V dropped 5 bases and J dropped 9 bases, with 14 bases sitting between them. CDR3 length equals 13 residues. Germline loops: CDR1 SGHAT, CDR2 FQNNGV. CDR3 nucleotide sequence: TGTGCCAGCAGCGAGGAAGTTATGGTTGAGCAGTTCTTC. This sequence encodes CASSEEVMVEQFF.

J is TRBJ2-2 and V is TRBV28; D is perhaps TRBD1 or TRBD2 (5 bases each). Germline lookup yields CDR1 MDHEN and CDR2 SYDVKM. The CDR3 contains 15 residues. V was cut by 6 bases and J by 5 bases, with 16 bases left in between. The CDR3 nucleotides read TGTGCCAGCAGGACCGGGGACGGAGAAACCGGGGAGCTGTTTTTT. Amino acids: CASRTGDGETGELFF.

The J gene is TRBJ2-1, the V gene TRBV2; 8 nucleotides line up with TRBD2. CDR1 is SNHLY, CDR2 FYNNEI, per germline. The CDR3 spans 15 residues. V shed 2 bases, J shed 9 bases, and the junction held 9 bases outside the gene matches. CDR3 sequence reads: CASSESGGRFAEQFF. In nucleotides, the CDR3 is TGTGCCAGCAGTGAAAGTGGCGGGAGGTTTGCTGAGCAGTTCTTC.

A single count supports this clone. This chain joins TRBV7-8 and TRBJ2-3, with D maybe TRBD2 (6 bases). V lost 5 bases and J 4 bases, leaving 13 bases between the germline ends. The CDR3 has 14 amino acids. Germline lookup yields CDR1 SGHVS and CDR2 FQNEAQ. Here the CDR3 DNA reads TGTGCCAGCAGCCCCGAGCGGGCATCAGATACGCAGTATTTT. Protein sequence: CASSPERASDTQYF.

This chain joins TRBV7-9 and TRBJ2-4; 7 bases line up with TRBD1. The ends lost 1 base at V and 5 bases at J; junction bases unmatched: 17. The germline V gene encodes CDR1 SEHNR and CDR2 FQNEAQ (reference sequence). This CDR3 has 19 residues. CDR3 residues: CASSLVVPVPRQGENIQYF. CDR3 DNA: TGTGCCAGCAGCTTAGTAGTACCGGTCCCCAGACAGGGAGAAAACATTCAGTACTTC.

J is TRBJ2-1 and V is TRBV7-9; TRBD2 agrees at 11 bases. V lost 5 bases, J lost 2 bases, and 5 bases stayed unmatched. CDR1 and CDR2 (germline): SEHNR, FQNEAQ (reference sequence). There are 16 residues in the CDR3. The CDR3 sequence is CASSERLAGTYNEQFF. CDR3 nucleotides: TGTGCCAGCAGCGAGCGACTAGCGGGAACCTACAATGAGCAGTTCTTC.

Note on this clone: The germline gene is not matched at one end of the junction; a read error may be the cause. CDR3 in DNA: TGTGCCACCAGCGTGGGGACGAACACCGGGGAGCTGTTTTTT. Its protein is CATSVGTNTGELFF. V and J are TRBV5-4 and TRBJ2-2; D ambiguous. Per germline, CDR1 SGHNT and CDR2 YYREEE (reference sequence). The CDR3 loop spans 14 amino acids.

This clone was recorded once. The chain is built from TRBV5-1 and TRBJ2-1; D ambiguous. Trimming took 1 base from V and 3 from J, leaving 11 bases between them. The CDR3 extends over 15 amino acids. From germline, CDR1 is SGHRS and CDR2 YFSETQ. In DNA form, the CDR3 reads TGCGCCAGCAGCTTGCCGAGGAGTAACTACAATGAGCAGTTCTTC. It yields the protein CASSLPRSNYNEQFF.

The sample holds one count of this clone. CDR3 nucleotides: TGCGCCACACGACTAACCAACACCGGGGAGCTGTTTTTT. Translating it yields CATRLTNTGELFF. J is TRBJ2-2 and V is TRBV5-1, with a tentative D call TRBD2 (5 bases). The CDR3 covers 13 residues. Trimming took 9 bases from V and 2 from J, leaving 11 bases between them. Germline V gene sequence: CDR1 SGHRS, CDR2 YFSETQ.

The V gene is TRBV7-2, the J gene TRBJ2-3; D is undetermined. Germline lookup yields CDR1 SGHTA and CDR2 FQGNSA. Trimming cost V 4 bases and J 4 bases, with 12 bases left between them. This CDR3 is 14 amino acids long. The DNA of the CDR3 is TGTGCCAGCAGCTGGGCGAACCAGGCAGATACGCAGTATTTT. Translating it yields CASSWANQADTQYF.